A single sample is the source of the 13 T cell receptor beta chains below, sequenced in a study of T-cell memory formation after mild COVID-19. One entry per CDR3 protein results from TCRdb running MiXCR on the 5' RACE reads. Counted here are 540,000 or so distinct CDR3 sequences, about a fifth occurring once; the ten biggest clones make up approximately 12%. Source material: PBMCs or a T cell subset sorted from them (not recorded which). The receptors derive from an adult woman who had mild COVID-19 (a few samples of this study predate the infection). Cell type and time point are not known.

The table lists this clonotype with a few counts. The chain links TRBV12-3 or TRBV12-4 to TRBJ2-5; the D is unclear. V dropped 10 bases and J dropped 2 bases, with 11 bases sitting between them. The CDR3 spans 12 residues. The CDR3 spells CATRQSQETQYF. The CDR3, as DNA: TGTGCCACAAGACAAAGTCAAGAGACCCAGTACTTC.

The V and J genes are TRBV20-1 and TRBJ1-2; the D is unclear. Germline CDR1 and CDR2: DFQATT and SNEGSKA (reference sequence). Trimming cost V 1 base and J 5 bases, with 14 bases left between them. The CDR3 spans 14 residues. The DNA of the CDR3 is TGCAGTGCTAGAGCGAGTGGGCCCAGTTATGGCTACACCTTC. Its translation is CSARASGPSYGYTF.

The chain uses TRBV9 and TRBJ2-1; 8 positions match TRBD2. CDR1 is SGDLS and CDR2 is YYNGEE in the germline V gene. CDR3 length equals 15 residues. The V gene end was trimmed by 4 bases and the J gene end by 5 bases; junction bases not matched to a gene: 8. This chain's CDR3 is CASSPRVAGNNEQFF. The CDR3 bases are TGTGCCAGCAGCCCCCGGGTAGCGGGAAACAATGAGCAGTTCTTC.

This clonotype was detected only a few times. The chain joins TRBV29-1 to TRBJ2-2, with TRBD2 matching over 7 bases. The ends lost 7 bases at V and 6 bases at J; junction bases unmatched: 14. The CDR3 has 15 residues. Germline lookup yields CDR1 SQVTM and CDR2 ANQGSEA. CDR3 sequence reads: CSAALWGGSAGELFF. For the CDR3, the DNA is TGCAGCGCCGCCCTCTGGGGCGGGAGTGCCGGGGAGCTGTTTTTT.

This sequence joins TRBV24-1 and TRBJ2-3, with D perhaps TRBD1 (5 bases). CDR1 and CDR2 (germline): KGHDR, SFDVKD. V shed 1 base and J shed 8 bases, with 18 bases lying between them. This CDR3 is built from 16 residues. This CDR3 reads CATSDFRGAAAGTQYF. DNA for the CDR3: TGTGCCACCAGTGATTTTAGGGGCGCCGCAGCAGGTACGCAGTATTTT.

The rearrangement links TRBV9 to TRBJ2-7; 8 bases are shared with TRBD2. Per germline, CDR1 SGDLS and CDR2 YYNGEE. This CDR3 contains 15 residues. Trimming removed 2 bases from V and 7 bases from J; junction bases left unmatched: 11. In DNA, the CDR3 is TGTGCCAGCAGCGTCGACCCTTCGGGGGGGCGAGAGCAGTACTTC. Its protein product is CASSVDPSGGREQYF.

Only a few counts were recorded for this clonotype. The rearrangement uses TRBV7-8 and TRBJ2-3; a possible D gene is TRBD2 (6 bases). Germline V gene sequence: CDR1 SGHVS, CDR2 FQNEAQ. This CDR3 has 17 residues. Trimming took off 0 bases at V and 2 bases at J, with 15 bases between the two ends. DNA of the CDR3: TGTGCCAGCAGCTTAGCTGGAGGGGCGAGCCACACAGATACGCAGTATTTT. Its translation is CASSLAGGASHTDTQYF.

The chain is built from TRBV20-1 and TRBJ2-1, with 8 positions matching TRBD2. V trimming: 3 bases; J trimming: 5 bases; junction bases outside the gene matches: 9. Germline V lookup: CDR1 DFQATT, CDR2 SNEGSKA (reference sequence). The CDR3 contains 15 residues. This chain's CDR3 is CSASRPGLVHNEQFF. The CDR3 region has the DNA TGCAGTGCTAGCAGGCCGGGACTAGTCCACAATGAGCAGTTCTTC.

This clonotype has more than one count but fewer than ten. The chain recombines TRBV7-9 with TRBJ2-1; 9 bases align to TRBD2. The germline CDR1 and CDR2 sequences are SEHNR and FQNEAQ (reference sequence). The V segment lost 6 bases and the J segment 9 bases; nucleotides outside the gene matches: 9. The CDR3 covers 14 residues. CDR3: CASRAGGGVVEQFF. CDR3 coding DNA: TGTGCCAGCAGAGCGGGCGGGGGGGTGGTTGAGCAGTTCTTC.

This chain joins TRBV2 and TRBJ2-2; TRBD1 might be the D (5 bases). Germline CDR1 and CDR2: SNHLY and FYNNEI. V was clipped by 7 bases and J by 3 bases, with 9 bases between them. This CDR3 region has 13 residues. In DNA, the CDR3 is TGTGCCAGCACAACAGGTTACACCGGGGAGCTGTTTTTT. It translates to CASTTGYTGELFF.

The chain uses TRBV7-7 and TRBJ1-2; 11 positions match TRBD1. This CDR3 is built from 16 residues. CDR1 is SSHAT and CDR2 is FNYEAQ in the germline V gene (reference sequence). Trimming removed 5 bases from V and 6 bases from J; junction bases left unmatched: 11. Here the CDR3 reads CASSRDRDRGMDGYTF. Here the CDR3 DNA reads TGTGCCAGCAGCAGAGACCGGGACAGGGGGATGGATGGCTACACCTTC.

The J gene is TRBJ2-2, the V gene TRBV4-2; 14 bases fit TRBD2. The germline V gene encodes CDR1 LGHNA and CDR2 YNFKEQ. V was clipped by 0 bases and J by 6 bases; unmatched bases: 0. The CDR3 covers 16 residues. Here the CDR3 reads CASSQETSGRAGELFF. DNA for the CDR3: TGTGCCAGCAGCCAAGAGACTAGCGGGAGGGCCGGGGAGCTGTTTTTT.

This clonotype was recorded a few times. This chain connects TRBV6-1 to TRBJ2-1, with 7 bases matching TRBD2. Germline V lookup: CDR1 MNHNS, CDR2 SASEGT. V lost 8 bases and J lost 3; bases outside the gene matches: 4. The CDR3 consists of 13 residues. CDR3 in DNA: TGTGCCAGCCGGGAGGCGGGCTACAATGAGCAGTTCTTC. It specifies CASREAGYNEQFF.